Listed below are T cell receptor beta chains from one sample, sequenced in a study of blood T cell repertoires in COVID-19. The protocol was immunoSEQ multiplex PCR, while the TCRdb copy is restricted to in-frame clones and leaves out a portion. The table includes about 63,000 clones, 79% detected once. Sample: peripheral blood. Receptors originate from a human donor in a cohort sampled during active COVID-19. Both conserved end residues are part of each CDR3. A D gene is named only where the DNA matches it firmly. Some rows mark clone size as missing; the rest say once, few, many or name a class of expanded clone.

>once|TRBJ1-5|TRBV18|NA
CASSQTETSNQPQHF
TGTGCCAGCTCTCAGACAGAGACTAGCAATCAGCCCCAGCATTTT
>NA|TRBJ2-7|TRBV19|TRBD2
CASSKPGLAGVYEQYF
TGTGCCAGTAGTAAGCCGGGACTAGCGGGGGTCTACGAGCAGTACTTC
>NA|TRBJ2-1|TRBV5-1|TRBD2
CASGGGGPYNEQFF
TGCGCGAGCGGTGGGGGAGGGCCCTATAATGAGCAGTTCTTC
>NA|TRBJ1-3|TRBV28|NA
CASSSPGQSSGNTIYF
TGTGCCAGCAGTTCCCCAGGGCAGAGCTCTGGAAACACCATATATTTT
>NA|TRBJ2-5|TRBV19|NA
CASSKGWGETQYF
TGTGCCAGTAGTAAGGGGTGGGGAGAGACCCAGTACTTC
>NA|TRBJ1-4|TRBV28|TRBD1
CASTHMRQGGEKLFF
TGTGCCAGCACTCACATGCGACAGGGGGGGGAAAAACTGTTTTTT
>NA|TRBJ2-6|TRBV28|NA
CASSSSSGANVLTF
TGTGCCAGCAGTTCCAGCTCTGGGGCCAACGTCCTGACTTTC
>NA|TRBJ1-2|TRBV25-1|TRBD1
CASRGQMFGGYTF
TGTGCCAGCAGGGGACAGATGTTTGGTGGCTACACCTTC
>NA|TRBJ2-7|TRBV7-9|TRBD2
CASSFGGSYSYEQYF
TGTGCCAGCAGCTTCGGCGGGAGCTACTCCTACGAGCAGTACTTC
>NA|TRBJ2-1|TRBV7-3|TRBD2
CASSLVTSGAGEQFF
TGTGCCAGCAGCTTAGTCACTAGCGGGGCGGGTGAGCAGTTCTTC
>NA|TRBJ1-2|TRBV4-2|TRBD1
CASSQAIGGGNGYTF
TGTGCCAGCAGCCAAGCGATAGGGGGCGGCAATGGCTACACCTTC
>NA|TRBJ1-2|TRBV28|NA
CASRIALYGGYTF
TGTGCCAGCAGGATAGCTCTCTACGGCGGCTACACCTTC
>NA|TRBJ1-4|TRBV29-1|NA
CSASTRGGYEKLFF
TGCAGCGCGTCGACTAGGGGCGGGTATGAAAAACTGTTTTTT
>NA|TRBJ1-2|TRBV16|NA
CASSQSRGTDYGYTF
TGTGCCAGCAGCCAGTCGAGGGGGACGGACTATGGCTACACCTTC
>NA|TRBJ2-7|TRBV6-5|TRBD1
CAISSYRDREGEQYF
TGTGCCATCAGCTCCTACCGGGACAGGGAAGGCGAGCAGTACTTC
>NA|TRBJ1-1|TRBV4-3|NA
CASSQTRQTEAFF
TGCGCCAGCAGCCAGACTAGACAGACTGAAGCTTTCTTT
>NA|TRBJ2-1|TRBV2|TRBD2
CATIAGPISYNEQFF
TGTGCCACCATAGCGGGACCGATAAGTTACAATGAGCAGTTCTTC
>few|TRBJ1-6|TRBV19|NA
CASSPQVVNSPLHF
TGTGCCAGTAGTCCACAGGTTGTGAATTCACCCCTCCACTTT
>NA|TRBJ2-5|TRBV29-1|NA
CSGYTGRETQYF
TGCAGCGGGTATACAGGAAGGGAGACCCAGTACTTC
>many|TRBJ1-1|TRBV7-9|NA
CASSWEGVYTEAFF
TGTGCCAGCAGCTGGGAGGGCGTATATACTGAAGCTTTCTTT
>few|TRBJ2-1|TRBV27|TRBD2
CASSFIAGEQFF
TGTGCCAGCAGTTTTATAGCGGGTGAGCAGTTCTTC
>NA|TRBJ2-7|TRBV18|TRBD1
CASSPGTGIGEQYF
TGTGCCAGCTCCCCCGGGACAGGGATTGGCGAGCAGTACTTC
>NA|TRBJ1-1|TRBV11-2|TRBD1
CASSPWTGANTEAFF
TGTGCCAGCAGCCCCTGGACAGGGGCGAACACTGAAGCTTTCTTT
>NA|TRBJ2-5|TRBV29-1|NA
CSVEVSRQTQYF
TGCAGCGTTGAAGTTAGCCGGCAGACCCAGTACTTC
>NA|TRBJ2-1|TRBV30|NA
CAWSVTGTFYNEQFF
TGTGCCTGGAGTGTAACAGGGACCTTTTACAATGAGCAGTTCTTC
>NA|TRBJ1-3|TRBV4-1|NA
CASSRKHGQYSGNTIYF
TGCGCCAGCAGCCGCAAACACGGACAGTACTCTGGAAACACCATATATTTT
>NA|TRBJ2-2|TRBV5-1|NA
CASSSLTGGELFF
TGCGCCAGCAGCTCCCTCACTGGCGGGGAGCTGTTTTTT
>NA|TRBJ1-1|TRBV28|TRBD1
CASRFQQGVTTEAFF
TGTGCCAGCAGGTTTCAACAGGGGGTAACGACTGAAGCTTTCTTT
>NA|TRBJ2-5|TRBV18|TRBD2
CASSPTRGSETQYF
TGTGCCAGCTCACCAACGCGCGGGAGTGAGACCCAGTACTTC
>NA|TRBJ1-1|TRBV3-1/TRBV3-2|TRBD1
CASSPTGGRTEAFF
TGTGCCAGCAGCCCGACAGGGGGAAGGACTGAAGCTTTCTTT
>NA|TRBJ2-1|TRBV5-1|TRBD2
CASRPMTGGVDEQFF
TGCGCCAGCAGGCCCATGACGGGAGGGGTCGATGAGCAGTTCTTC
>NA|TRBJ1-1|TRBV6-5|NA
CASSYVQGEAFF
TGTGCCAGCAGTTACGTCCAGGGTGAAGCTTTCTTT
>NA|TRBJ2-1|TRBV5-1|NA
CASSPNNEQFF
TGCGCCAGCAGCCCCAACAATGAGCAGTTCTTC
>once|TRBJ2-5|TRBV29-1|TRBD2
CSVRDSGRVRKETQYF
TGCAGCGTTCGAGATAGCGGGAGGGTGCGTAAAGAGACCCAGTACTTC
>NA|TRBJ2-1|TRBV27|NA
CASSPQGRTGNNEQFF
TGTGCCAGCAGTCCCCAAGGACGGACGGGGAACAATGAGCAGTTCTTC
>few|TRBJ2-6|TRBV7-3|NA
CASSLTFGKRSSGANVLTF
TGTGCCAGCAGCTTAACGTTTGGGAAGCGGAGCTCTGGGGCCAACGTCCTGACTTTC
>NA|TRBJ1-1|TRBV21-1|NA
CASSKAPPGQGVLRAFF
TGTGCCAGCAGCAAAGCTCCCCCAGGACAGGGGGTATTACGAGCTTTCTTT
>NA|TRBJ2-5|TRBV5-1|TRBD2
CASTVFAGGGGETQYF
TGCGCCAGCACCGTGTTCGCGGGAGGGGGTGGAGAGACCCAGTACTTC
>NA|TRBJ1-5|TRBV30|NA
CAWTLGAPDQPQHF
TGTGCCTGGACACTGGGGGCGCCGGATCAGCCCCAGCATTTT
>NA|TRBJ1-1|TRBV27|TRBD1
CASRRQGNTEAFF
TGTGCCAGCAGGCGACAGGGGAACACTGAAGCTTTCTTT
>once|TRBJ2-7|TRBV15|TRBD1
CATSNTIQGLSEQYF
TGTGCCACCAGTAACACCATACAGGGGCTCTCCGAGCAGTACTTC